The present T cell receptor (beta chain) was sequenced within a study of human T cells and chemical hapten exposure (dated by TCRdb to the early 2020s). General notes on the study: For sensitization, 2% DPC in acetone was applied to a 2 cm by 2 cm area of upper inner arm skin. Throughout the approximately 25-week study period, patients were also given weekly therapeutic DPC doses on the scalp. Patch testing on the upper back used Finn chambers containing 0.01% DPC, with scoring done after 6 days according to International Contact Dermatitis Research Group standards. Alopecia areata with under or over 50% scalp involvement, alopecia totalis and alopecia universalis were represented in the patient cohort, which was mostly female. The libraries were sequenced as a pool, and the TCR yield per sample differed mostly because of small variations in library volumes within the pool. In alopecia patients, the study followed how the peripheral blood TCR repertoire changed in vivo over primary and secondary sensitization to diphenylcyclopropenone (DPC), a hapten. Blood samples were taken from patients before sensitization (week 0) and at 2, 6 and about 24 weeks after DPC sensitization. Twenty-nine alopecia patients provided blood for TCR sequencing at one to four time points (pre-sensitization, 2, 6 and 24 weeks).

Taken with the paper, the label for time point translates to: patch test 2, 6 weeks after DPC sensitization. The treatment or condition label for this specimen denotes: therapeutic diphenylcyclopropenone sensitization with weekly scalp DPC. Blood at each patch-test visit was drawn before the patch test was applied. Patients were eligible if aged 18 to 70, diagnosed with alopecia and judged suitable for DPC therapy, and pregnant patients were excluded. Total RNA was extracted from unfractionated whole blood collected in Tempus Blood RNA tubes. Study-wide findings and limitations: The number of PT1 expanded TCRs positively correlated with patch test score, significant at thresholds 8, 16 and 32 but not 4. Repeated subsampling changed both the strength of the expansion versus patch-test correlation and the threshold at which that correlation became significant. DPC sensitization did not change the number of TCRs with a frequency above 1 in 1000, and there was no evidence of changes in global repertoire structure. Alopecia, a presumed autoimmune disease, was present in all patients, so the immune response of the patients might differ from that of healthy individuals. Expanded TCRs formed significantly more large CDR3 similarity clusters than pre-sensitization or healthy control sets, consistent with antigen-driven responses.

The method behind the library was RACE. The sequencer listed for this sample is NextSeq 500. During library preparation, unique molecular identifiers were attached to individual cDNA molecules so that TCRs could be counted quantitatively and reproducibly. Both TCR alpha and TCR beta chains were sequenced from each blood RNA sample. The paper's processing steps were these. A median of around 96,000 TCRs per sample was observed, with a range of 23,224 to 690,600. V, J and CDR3 annotation of the TCR reads was performed with the Decombinator software suite. For the PS versus PT1 abundance plots, all samples were subsampled to the same number of TCRs (28,000). TCRs were defined as expanded if absent before sensitization and observed at least eight times at the 2-week time point. TCRdb passed the public sequencing reads through fastp at Q25 and MiXCR, retaining productive beta sequences. All rows with the same CDR3 protein become a single entry with the most common DNA and genes. The V and J calls shown here were made by TCRdb, not taken from the authors' results. The sample has some 89,000 distinct CDR3 sequences on record, about 9.4% of them singletons. Over 2% of the sample is in the top ten clones.

This clonotype was seen at least ten times. Its antigen target is currently unknown. The sample holds no much larger clone one base away, and base qualities are not on file. The germline V gene specifies SGHTA as CDR1 and FQGNSA as CDR2. The CDR3 sequence holds 15 residues, the cysteine and phenylalanine included. Of all the DNA, just the CDR3 is kept, 45 bases in frame from base 1. For this chain, trimming is 7 bases at the V end and 7 bases at the J end, and the number of junction bases without a gene match is 12. The V and J genes are TRBV7-2 and TRBJ2-1; 8 bases in between match TRBD2. The sequences come from whole blood, collected in connection with sensitization to the hapten diphenylcyclopropenone (DPC). The clonotype originates from a woman aged 25 to 45 with alopecia areata. Some clones in this sample may be carry-over from other donors' samples. Here is the DNA: TGTGCCAGCAACCAACGGGGGGGCGGTTGGAATGAGCAGTTCTTC. Translation gives CASNQRGGGWNEQFF.